The 31 T cell receptor beta chains below were found in one sample sequenced in a study of T cells in tumors after PD-1 blockade. Repertoires were generated with immunoSEQ multiplex PCR, while TCRdb's copy carries only in-frame clones and drops some. Here the sample spans over 60,000 clones, approximately 74% being singletons. Sequences were derived from PBMCs, sampled after anti-PD-1 treatment. The receptors shown here come from a human donor with basal cell carcinoma.

J is TRBJ1-5 and V is TRBV15; TRBD1 is a possible D gene (5 bases). The V end was cut by 1 base, the J end by 3 bases, with 10 bases between. This CDR3 has 15 amino acids. The germline V gene has CDR1 LNHNV and CDR2 YYDKDF (reference sequence). The CDR3 DNA reads as TGTGCCACCAGCAGAGGGGGGGGAGTCAATCAGCCCCAGCATTTT. Its translation is CATSRGGGVNQPQHF.

This sequence joins TRBV2 and TRBJ2-5; D not resolved. In germline, CDR1 is SNHLY, CDR2 FYNNEI. The CDR3 spans 14 residues. Trimming removed 5 bases from V and 0 bases from J, with 10 bases in between. The CDR3 loop reads CASSTSGYQETQYF. DNA of the CDR3: TGTGCCAGCAGTACGTCAGGTTACCAAGAGACCCAGTACTTC.

This clone was detected only once. The J gene is TRBJ2-3, the V gene TRBV9; weak D call: TRBD2 (5 bases). The CDR3 is 13 amino acids. V lost 4 bases and J lost 7, with 13 bases in between. Germline V gives CDR1 SGDLS, CDR2 YYNGEE. In nucleotides, the CDR3 is TGTGCCAGCAGCTTCCAACCGGGGAATACGCAGTATTTT. Amino acids: CASSFQPGNTQYF.

The J gene is TRBJ1-3, the V gene TRBV2; D may be TRBD1 (6 bases). The V gene's germline CDR1 is SNHLY and CDR2 FYNNEI. This CDR3 spans 15 amino acids. Trimming took 4 bases from V and 4 from J, leaving 14 bases between them. The CDR3 is CASSALGGNGNTIYF. CDR3 coding DNA: TGTGCCAGCAGTGCTCTTGGGGGCAACGGAAACACCATATATTTT.

Concerning this clone itself: Other DNA variants within this sample encode the same CDR3. Here the CDR3 DNA reads TGTGCCAGCAGCTCGACTAGCGGGGGGTACAATGAGCAGTTCTTC. Amino acids: CASSSTSGGYNEQFF. The chain combines TRBV7-2 with TRBJ2-1; TRBD2 aligns across 13 bases. The V gene end was trimmed by 4 bases and the J gene end by 4 bases; junction bases not matched to a gene: 1. The germline gives CDR1 SGHTA, CDR2 FQGNSA. The CDR3 loop spans 15 amino acids.

This chain links TRBV19 with TRBJ2-7; 9 bases are shared with TRBD1. This CDR3 is built from 11 residues. J gave up 5 bases and V 8 bases, and 1 base lay outside the gene matches. From germline, CDR1 is LNHDA and CDR2 SQIVND (reference sequence). The CDR3 reads CASGDRDEQYF. The CDR3 DNA reads TGTGCCAGTGGGGACAGGGACGAGCAGTACTTC.

This chain connects TRBV5-4 to TRBJ1-1; D is perhaps TRBD1 (5 bases). The germline V gene has CDR1 SGHNT and CDR2 YYREEE (reference sequence). CDR3 size: 14 residues. V was trimmed by 1 base and J by 5 bases, leaving 12 bases between them. CDR3 nucleotides: TGTGCCAGCAGCTTGCGTGGGGGAGGGACTGAAGCTTTCTTT. It codes for CASSLRGGGTEAFF. Based on the CDR3 plus reference TRBV5-4 and TRBJ1-1, the full variable domain is ETGVTQSPTHLIKTRGQQVTLRCSSQSGHNTVSWYQQALGQGPQFIFQYYREEENGRGNFPPRFSGLQFPNYSSELNVNALELDDSALYLCASSLRGGGTEAFFGQGTRLTVV.

V gene TRBV15 combines with J gene TRBJ2-7, with D perhaps given as TRBD1 or TRBD2 (6 bases each). V shed 5 bases and J shed 5 bases, with 16 bases lying between them. CDR3 size: 14 residues. Germline V lookup: CDR1 LNHNV, CDR2 YYDKDF (reference sequence). CDR3 nucleotides: TGTGCCACCAGCCCCGGAGGGGGTGTCCACGAGCAGTACTTC. Protein sequence: CATSPGGGVHEQYF.

The rearrangement links TRBV27 to TRBJ1-5; 7 nucleotides line up with TRBD1. Per the germline V gene, CDR1 is MNHEY and CDR2 is SMNVEV (reference sequence). This CDR3 spans 16 amino acids. The ends lost 5 bases at V and 0 bases at J; junction bases unmatched: 7. The CDR3 sequence: CASSRAGGFSNQPQHF. The CDR3 DNA follows: TGTGCCAGCAGTAGGGCAGGGGGGTTTAGCAATCAGCCCCAGCATTTT.

This chain links TRBV27 with TRBJ2-7, with D perhaps TRBD2 (7 bases). The V end lost 5 bases, the J end lost 7 bases, and 24 bases lay between the germline ends. Germline loops: CDR1 MNHEY, CDR2 SMNVEV (reference sequence). This CDR3 comprises 16 residues. CDR3 loop: CASSHPGEGGPREQYF. The DNA for the CDR3 is TGTGCCAGCAGTCACCCCGGGGAGGGGGGGCCGAGAGAGCAGTACTTC.

The chain couples TRBV12-5 to TRBJ2-3; D possibly corresponds to TRBD1 (6 bases). Deletions cut 6 bases from V and 3 bases from J, with 16 bases between. The germline CDR1 and CDR2 sequences are LGHNT and FRNRAP. This CDR3 has 15 amino acids. The CDR3 region has the DNA TGTGCTAGTGGCAAAGGACAGCCCTCAACAGATACGCAGTATTTT. Amino acid sequence: CASGKGQPSTDTQYF. The entire variable domain, with the rest obtained from reference TRBV12-5 and TRBJ2-3, is as follows: DARVTQTPRHKVTEMGQEVTMRCQPILGHNTVFWYRQTMMQGLELLAYFRNRAPLDDSGMPKDRFSAEMPDATLATLKIQPSEPRDSAVYFCASGKGQPSTDTQYFGPGTRLTVL.

This clone showed up just once. The chain joins TRBV7-9 to TRBJ2-2, with D perhaps matching TRBD2 (5 bases). Looked up from germline, CDR1 is SEHNR and CDR2 is FQNEAQ (reference sequence). Deletions cut 7 bases from V and 6 bases from J, with 9 bases between. The length of the CDR3 is 12 residues. DNA for the CDR3: TGTGCCAGCATCGGGGTCCCCGGGGAGCTGTTTTTT. This gives the protein CASIGVPGELFF. The variable domain in full, completed from reference TRBV7-9 and TRBJ2-2, reads DTGVSQNPRHKITKRGQNVTFRCDPISEHNRLYWYRQTLGQGPEFLTYFQNEAQLEKSRLLSDRFSAERPKGSFSTLEIQRTEQGDSAMYLCASIGVPGELFFGEGSRLTVL.

The rearrangement joins TRBV5-1 to TRBJ1-2; D might be TRBD1 (6 bases). The V gene lost 4 bases and the J gene lost 5 bases, with 15 bases spanning the gap. CDR1 and CDR2 (germline): SGHRS, YFSETQ. The CDR3 runs to 14 residues. The CDR3 DNA follows: TGCGCCAGCAGCCAACAGGGCTCAGGGTATGGCTACACCTTC. As protein: CASSQQGSGYGYTF.

V gene TRBV19 combines with J gene TRBJ1-1; 7 bases are a match to TRBD1. Germline CDR1 LNHDA, CDR2 SQIVND (reference sequence). The CDR3 runs 11 residues. Trimming at V came to 8 bases and at J to 5 bases, leaving 2 bases not matched to a gene. In DNA form, the CDR3 reads TGTGCCAGTGAACAGGGGACTGAAGCTTTCTTT. Translated, it gives CASEQGTEAFF. The full variable domain, completed using reference TRBV19 and TRBJ1-1, is DGGITQSPKYLFRKEGQNVTLSCEQNLNHDAMYWYRQDPGQGLRLIYYSQIVNDFQKGDIAEGYSVSREKKESFPLTVTSAQKNPTAFYLCASEQGTEAFFGQGTRLTVV.

The genes are TRBV28 and TRBJ1-2, with 9 bases that match TRBD1. The V gene end was trimmed by 10 bases and the J gene end by 5 bases; junction bases not matched to a gene: 14. CDR1 MDHEN and CDR2 SYDVKM come from the germline V gene. This CDR3 is built from 15 residues. CDR3 DNA: TGTGCCACCCAATCAAACAGGGGGCGCAGGTATGGCTACACCTTC. Translating it yields CATQSNRGRRYGYTF.

CDR3 DNA sequence: TGTGCCAGCAACGGGGGGGATTGCGCTTTAAGGCCTGAAGCTTTCTTT. Encoded protein: CASNGGDCALRPEAFF. V usage is TRBV21-1 and J usage is TRBJ1-1. TRBV21-1 is a pseudogene locus. The CDR3 length is 16 residues.

This clone was seen once. The J gene is TRBJ1-5, the V gene TRBV10-2; D is ambiguous. The germline V and J ends were trimmed by 8 bases and 1 base, with 9 bases remaining between them. CDR1 and CDR2 (germline): WSHSY, SAAADI. The CDR3 totals 13 residues. The CDR3 here is CASRQASNQPQHF. As DNA, the CDR3 is TGCGCCAGCCGGCAGGCGAGCAATCAGCCCCAGCATTTT.

The genes are TRBV7-9 and TRBJ2-5; D is possibly TRBD2 (6 bases). Germline lookup yields CDR1 SEHNR and CDR2 FQNEAQ (reference sequence). V lost 7 bases and J 5 bases, leaving 14 bases between the germline ends. This CDR3 spans 13 amino acids. The CDR3 DNA follows: TGTGCCAGCATGGTACCGGGGAGGGAGACCCAGTACTTC. Protein: CASMVPGRETQYF.

This rearrangement joins TRBV30 to TRBJ1-1; no firm D call. The CDR3 loop spans 14 amino acids. Trimming took off 0 bases at V and 2 bases at J, with 10 bases between the two ends. Germline lookup yields CDR1 GTSNPN and CDR2 SVGIG (reference sequence). The CDR3 sequence is CAWSVRGDNTEAFF. In nucleotides, the CDR3 is TGTGCCTGGAGTGTACGAGGTGATAACACTGAAGCTTTCTTT.

The V and J genes are TRBV7-9 and TRBJ2-7, with 7 positions matching TRBD1. The V segment lost 4 bases and the J segment 4 bases; nucleotides outside the gene matches: 1. The CDR3 loop spans 12 amino acids. Germline lookup yields CDR1 SEHNR and CDR2 FQNEAQ (reference sequence). The CDR3 DNA reads TGTGCCAGCAGCTCGACAGGGTACGAGCAGTACTTC. It yields the protein CASSSTGYEQYF.

The chain uses TRBV5-1 and TRBJ2-3, with 9 positions matching TRBD1. This CDR3 has 15 amino acids. Looked up from germline, CDR1 is SGHRS and CDR2 is YFSETQ. J gave up 3 bases and V 5 bases, and 7 bases lay outside the gene matches. The CDR3 DNA reads TGCGCCAGCAGAGACAGGGGGTTAGGGACAGATACGCAGTATTTT. Its translation is CASRDRGLGTDTQYF.

J is TRBJ2-2 and V is TRBV24-1; unclear D gene. V was cut by 3 bases and J by 5 bases, with 9 bases left in between. The germline V gene has CDR1 KGHDR and CDR2 SFDVKD. The CDR3 extends over 14 amino acids. For the CDR3, the DNA is TGTGCCACCAGTGATCCCCGGTGGACCGGGGAGCTGTTTTTT. It is translated as CATSDPRWTGELFF.

The CDR3 DNA sequence: TGTGCCAGCTCAACAGGACAGGGGAGGGGGGCTGAAGCTTTCTTT. It specifies CASSTGQGRGAEAFF. This chain joins TRBV18 and TRBJ1-1; 9 bases match TRBD1. CDR3 size: 15 residues. In germline, CDR1 is KGHSH, CDR2 LQKENI. The V segment lost 5 bases and the J segment 6 bases; nucleotides outside the gene matches: 10.

The chain has TRBV6-5 and TRBJ2-2; 9 bases are shared with TRBD2. Germline V gives CDR1 MNHEY, CDR2 SVGAGI. Trimming at V came to 5 bases and at J to 1 base, leaving 2 bases not matched to a gene. The CDR3 contains 15 residues. CDR3 bases: TGTGCCAGCAGTAAACTAGCGGGGAACACCGGGGAGCTGTTTTTT. It yields the protein CASSKLAGNTGELFF.

V and J are TRBV19 and TRBJ2-7; TRBD1 matches 9 bases. Germline lookup yields CDR1 LNHDA and CDR2 SQIVND (reference sequence). The CDR3 contains 15 residues. V lost 1 base and J lost 5; bases outside the gene matches: 6. In DNA form, the CDR3 reads TGTGCCAGTAGTATAGGAGGGACAGGGATGCACGAGCAGTACTTC. Amino acid sequence: CASSIGGTGMHEQYF.

This rearrangement joins TRBV12-3 or TRBV12-4 to TRBJ1-2; D uncertain. The CDR3 sequence is 11 residues long. V shed 1 base and J shed 8 bases, with 5 bases lying between them. The CDR3 is CASSLGGGYTF. In nucleotides, the CDR3 is TGTGCCAGCAGTTTAGGCGGCGGCTACACCTTC.

This clone showed up just a few times. V gene TRBV3-1 (or the pseudogene TRBV3-2) combines with J gene TRBJ2-5; no clear D gene. CDR1 and CDR2 from the germline V gene are LGHDT and YNNKEL (reference sequence). The CDR3 is made up of 14 amino acids. V lost 0 bases, J lost 6 bases, and 11 bases lay in between. CDR3 sequence (DNA): TGTGCCAGCAGCCAAGATCAGAGCGCGAAGACCCAGTACTTC. Protein: CASSQDQSAKTQYF.

The chain carries TRBV24-1 and TRBJ2-3, with 7 bases fitting TRBD1. V lost 2 bases and J lost 3; bases outside the gene matches: 4. This CDR3 has 15 amino acids. Germline V gene sequence: CDR1 KGHDR, CDR2 SFDVKD. CDR3 DNA sequence: TGTGCCACCAGTGATTCGGACAGGAGAACAGATACGCAGTATTTT. Amino acids: CATSDSDRRTDTQYF.

The genes are TRBV7-2 and TRBJ2-2; 10 bases align to TRBD1. The CDR3 has 14 residues. V lost 6 bases to trimming and J lost 5 bases; unmatched junction nucleotides: 3. Germline loops: CDR1 SGHTA, CDR2 FQGNSA. In nucleotides, the CDR3 is TGTGCCAGCAGGCGGGACAGGGGTACCGGGGAGCTGTTTTTT. Its protein product is CASRRDRGTGELFF. Together with reference TRBV7-2 and TRBJ2-2, the CDR3 gives the full variable domain: GAGVSQSPSNKVTEKGKDVELRCDPISGHTALYWYRQSLGQGLEFLIYFQGNSAPDKSGLPSDRFSAERTGGSVSTLTIQRTQQEDSAVYLCASRRDRGTGELFFGEGSRLTVL.

The J gene is TRBJ2-7, the V gene TRBV21-1; the DNA was not used to check the table's D call, TRBD1. TRBV21-1 is labeled a pseudogene. The CDR3 covers 21 residues. The chain's CDR3 is CASSKAEFIGGEKGPTYEQYF. The CDR3 coding sequence is TGTGCCAGCAGCAAAGCGGAGTTCATAGGGGGTGAAAAAGGGCCGACCTACGAGCAGTACTTC.

This clone was seen a few times. The J gene is TRBJ1-5, the V gene TRBV19, with 10 positions matching TRBD1. The V and J ends lost 6 bases and 0 bases, in that order; junction bases with no gene match: 11. The CDR3 covers 18 residues. Germline V lookup: CDR1 LNHDA, CDR2 SQIVND (reference sequence). This CDR3 reads CASSRSGQGRGSNQPQHF. Written as DNA, the CDR3 is TGTGCCAGTAGCCGCTCGGGACAGGGGAGGGGTAGCAATCAGCCCCAGCATTTT.